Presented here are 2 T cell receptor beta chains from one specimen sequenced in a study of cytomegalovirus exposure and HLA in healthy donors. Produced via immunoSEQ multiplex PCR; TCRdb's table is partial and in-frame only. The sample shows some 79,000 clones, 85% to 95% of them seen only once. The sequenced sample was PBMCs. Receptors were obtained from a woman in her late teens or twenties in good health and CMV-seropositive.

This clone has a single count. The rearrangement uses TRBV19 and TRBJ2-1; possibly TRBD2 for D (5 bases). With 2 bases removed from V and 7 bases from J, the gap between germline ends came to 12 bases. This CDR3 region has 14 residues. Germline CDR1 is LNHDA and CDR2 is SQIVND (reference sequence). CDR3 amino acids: CASSILTGGNEQFF. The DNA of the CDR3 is TGTGCCAGTAGTATACTGACCGGCGGGAATGAGCAGTTCTTC.

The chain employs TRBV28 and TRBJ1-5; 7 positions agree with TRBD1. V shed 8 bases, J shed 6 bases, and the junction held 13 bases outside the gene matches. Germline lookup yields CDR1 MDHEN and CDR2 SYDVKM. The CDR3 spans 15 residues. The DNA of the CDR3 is TGTGCCAGCGCAACTTCCGACAGGGCTCGTCAGCCCCAGCATTTT. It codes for CASATSDRARQPQHF.